The 19 T cell receptor beta chains given below trace back to one sample, sequenced in a study of somatic mutations in cytotoxic T cells in rheumatoid arthritis. Libraries were prepared by immunoSEQ multiplex PCR; TCRdb keeps only in-frame clonotypes and omits some of them. The data contain more than 7,000 clones, about three quarters of them singletons. Sequencing used CD8+ T cells sorted from blood. The receptors come from an adult with rheumatoid arthritis.

The genes are TRBV6-1 and TRBJ1-2, with D uncertain. This CDR3 is built from 15 residues. Germline lookup yields CDR1 MNHNS and CDR2 SASEGT. The germline V and J ends were trimmed by 8 bases and 0 bases, with 16 bases remaining between them. The CDR3 coding sequence is TGTGCCAGCGGGAACAGACAACACCCTAACTATGGCTACACCTTC. This encodes CASGNRQHPNYGYTF.

This rearrangement joins TRBV29-1 to TRBJ1-2, with TRBD1 identical over 8 bases. CDR3 size: 13 residues. Germline V gene sequence: CDR1 SQVTM, CDR2 ANQGSEA. The ends lost 4 bases at V and 8 bases at J; junction bases unmatched: 9. As DNA, the CDR3 is TGCAGCGTTGGGGGACAGGCCCCGGGGGGCTACACCTTC. Translating gives CSVGGQAPGGYTF.

The DNA for the CDR3 is TGCGCCAGCAGCCCACTCAGAGGGGGACAAGAGACCCAGTACTTC. Translation: CASSPLRGGQETQYF. The rearrangement links TRBV4-3 to TRBJ2-5; D is possibly TRBD1 (6 bases). Trimming took off 4 bases at V and 2 bases at J, with 14 bases between the two ends. Germline CDR1 is LGHNA and CDR2 is YSLEER. The CDR3 has 15 residues.

The chain couples TRBV2 to TRBJ2-3, with TRBD1 matching 9 bases. Germline trimming cut 5 bases from V and 5 bases from J; bases unmatched to any gene: 8. CDR3 length: 15 residues. The germline V gene has CDR1 SNHLY and CDR2 FYNNEI. CDR3 nucleotide sequence: TGTGCCAGCAGTCCGCGGACAGGGGAGTTAGATACGCAGTATTTT. Its translation is CASSPRTGELDTQYF.

In nucleotides, the CDR3 is TGTGCCAGCAGTGATCGTTTCGGGGACGAGCAGTACTTC. The encoded protein is CASSDRFGDEQYF. The rearrangement joins TRBV6-4 to TRBJ2-7; a weak D match, TRBD2 (5 bases). Trimming shortened V by 3 bases and J by 5 bases, and 11 bases separated the two germline ends. CDR3 length: 13 amino acids. The germline V gene has CDR1 MRHNA and CDR2 SNTAGT.

DNA for the CDR3: TGTGCCAGCAGTTTATGGGGGGAGAGCTCCTACGAGCAGTACTTC. It specifies CASSLWGESSYEQYF. The J gene is TRBJ2-7, the V gene TRBV27; perhaps TRBD2 as D (6 bases). The germline V and J ends were trimmed by 1 base and 0 bases, with 10 bases remaining between them. Germline-derived CDR1 and CDR2 are MNHEY and SMNVEV (reference sequence). This CDR3 is built from 15 residues.

The chain's CDR3 is CASSDGTGGATDTQYF. The CDR3 region has the DNA TGTGCCAGCAGTGACGGGACAGGGGGCGCCACAGATACGCAGTATTTT. The V and J genes are TRBV6-4 and TRBJ2-3, with 12 positions matching TRBD1. The germline V gene has CDR1 MRHNA and CDR2 SNTAGT. There are 16 residues in the CDR3. The V and J ends lost 2 bases and 2 bases, in that order; junction bases with no gene match: 2.

In its sample, this clone is medium-sized (0.01 to 0.1%). The genes are TRBV5-4 and TRBJ2-7; possible D gene TRBD1, 6 bases. The V gene's germline CDR1 is SGHNT and CDR2 YYREEE (reference sequence). CDR3 size: 14 residues. Trimming pared 4 bases from V and 5 bases from J, leaving 16 bases between. CDR3 amino acids: CASSATTQGDEQYF. CDR3 nucleotides: TGTGCCAGCAGCGCTACCACACAGGGTGACGAGCAGTACTTC.

This sequence joins TRBV4-3 and TRBJ1-2, with unresolved D. The germline V gene has CDR1 LGHNA and CDR2 YSLEER. Trimming removed 0 bases at V and 7 bases at J, with 15 bases between. CDR3 length equals 15 residues. The CDR3 here is CASSQDRKGSAGYTF. CDR3 nucleotide sequence: TGCGCCAGCAGCCAAGATCGCAAGGGATCGGCTGGCTACACCTTC.

This clone has just one count. The chain combines TRBV27 with TRBJ2-5; 8 bases match TRBD1. This CDR3 comprises 14 residues. Looked up from germline, CDR1 is MNHEY and CDR2 is SMNVEV (reference sequence). V lost 5 bases to trimming and J lost 6 bases; unmatched junction nucleotides: 8. The chain's CDR3 is CASSASGGGKTQYF. The CDR3 DNA follows: TGTGCCAGCAGTGCCTCAGGGGGCGGCAAGACCCAGTACTTC.

The J gene is TRBJ2-7, the V gene TRBV4-3, with TRBD1 matching over 8 bases. The CDR3 covers 14 residues. CDR1 and CDR2 from the germline V gene are LGHNA and YSLEER. J gave up 0 bases and V 4 bases, and 2 bases lay outside the gene matches. CDR3 in DNA: TGCGCCAGCAGCCCCGGACAGGGCTCCTACGAGCAGTACTTC. Its translation: CASSPGQGSYEQYF.

A few counts support this clone. The rearrangement links TRBV7-6 to TRBJ2-3; no clear D. Trimming took 3 bases from V and 2 from J, leaving 6 bases between them. This CDR3 has 13 residues. The germline V gene has CDR1 SGHVS and CDR2 FNYEAQ. CDR3 sequence: CASSFEITDTQYF. The CDR3 DNA reads TGTGCCAGCAGCTTCGAGATCACAGATACGCAGTATTTT.

V is TRBV6-1 and J is TRBJ1-4; possibly TRBD1 for D (5 bases). V was pared by 0 bases and J by 7 bases, with 15 bases between. The germline V gene has CDR1 MNHNS and CDR2 SASEGT. The CDR3 spans 16 residues. The CDR3: CASSEAIEGSSEKLFF. The CDR3 DNA is TGTGCCAGCAGTGAAGCAATAGAGGGGTCAAGTGAAAAACTGTTTTTT.

CDR3 region: CASSSRTGEDEQYF. The CDR3 nucleotides are TGTGCCAGCAGTTCACGGACAGGGGAAGACGAGCAGTACTTC. The chain carries TRBV27 and TRBJ2-7; 9 bases align to TRBD1. The CDR3 spans 14 residues. The ends lost 4 bases at V and 5 bases at J; junction bases unmatched: 6. CDR1 and CDR2 (germline): MNHEY, SMNVEV (reference sequence).

This clone has only one observation. The chain employs TRBV27 and TRBJ2-5; the D gene is possibly TRBD1 (6 bases). The CDR3 contains 14 residues. Germline V gene lookup returns CDR1 MNHEY and CDR2 SMNVEV (reference sequence). V lost 7 bases and J lost 5, with 17 bases in between. The CDR3 sequence: CASKQQGAGETQYF. Here the CDR3 DNA reads TGTGCCAGCAAACAACAGGGAGCTGGGGAGACCCAGTACTTC.

The genes are TRBV5-6 and TRBJ1-5; D is uncertain. The CDR3 loop spans 12 amino acids. Germline CDR1 is SGHDT and CDR2 is YYEEEE. V lost 4 bases to trimming and J lost 4 bases, with 6 bases between them. Here the CDR3 DNA reads TGTGCCAGCAGCGAACAGAATCAGCCCCAGCATTTT. Protein: CASSEQNQPQHF.

The V call is TRBV19, the J call TRBJ2-5, with D perhaps matching TRBD1 (5 bases). V lost 4 bases and J lost 5, with 8 bases in between. CDR1 LNHDA and CDR2 SQIVND come from the germline V gene (reference sequence). The CDR3 sequence is 12 residues long. In nucleotides, the CDR3 is TGTGCCAGTAGTACAGGGTATGAGACCCAGTACTTC. Protein sequence: CASSTGYETQYF.

This rearrangement joins TRBV9 to TRBJ2-1; the D call may be TRBD1 or TRBD2 (6 bases each). Germline CDR1 SGDLS, CDR2 YYNGEE. Trimming stripped 7 bases from V and 3 bases from J, with 11 bases between. The CDR3 contains 13 residues. CDR3 DNA sequence: TGTGCCAGCGGAGGGACAAACTACAATGAGCAGTTCTTC. Residues: CASGGTNYNEQFF.

The rearrangement joins TRBV28 to TRBJ2-1; D tentatively fits TRBD1 or TRBD2 (5 bases each). Per germline, CDR1 MDHEN and CDR2 SYDVKM. The CDR3 totals 13 residues. V lost 5 bases and J lost 7, with 12 bases in between. The CDR3 loop is CASSPGPRNEQFF. DNA for the CDR3: TGTGCCAGCAGTCCGGGACCCCGAAATGAGCAGTTCTTC.